What follows describes a single TCR beta chain. What it binds is unknown. This sample was taken from a study of cytomegalovirus exposure and HLA in healthy donors. Study information: Earlier work reported 95 million to 130 million unique TCR beta sequences from about 180 million T cells.

The donors (healthy individuals) were bone marrow donors. Primers included in the PCR were 60 Vbeta and 13 Jbeta primers. The table came from immunoSEQ multiplex PCR; TCRdb's copy has only in-frame clones and leaves some out. The sample table sets out 200,000 or so clones. The study, taken as a whole, reports: Most observed TCR sequences were rare, whereas some public TCRs were detected in many donors. In a later analysis, TCR beta V- and J-gene trimming showed a link to a missense DCLRE1C variant.

V was shortened by 4 bases and J by 5 bases, with 18 bases between the two germline ends. This CDR3 has 15 amino acids. The V gene's germline CDR1 is SGDLS and CDR2 YYNGEE. Sequencing used PBMCs. The clonotype originates from a boy aged 5-17 years in good health and CMV-seronegative. V usage is TRBV9 and J usage is TRBJ1-1, with D tentatively TRBD1 (6 bases). The CDR3 spells CASSTGPGAATEAFF. CDR3 coding DNA: TGTGCCAGCAGCACAGGTCCAGGGGCCGCGACTGAAGCTTTCTTT. The full variable domain, completed using reference TRBV9 and TRBJ1-1, is DSGVTQTPKHLITATGQRVTLRCSPRSGDLSVYWYQQSLDQGLQFLIQYYNGEERAKGNILERFSAQQFPDLHSELNLSSLELGDSALYFCASSTGPGAATEAFFGQGTRLTVV.